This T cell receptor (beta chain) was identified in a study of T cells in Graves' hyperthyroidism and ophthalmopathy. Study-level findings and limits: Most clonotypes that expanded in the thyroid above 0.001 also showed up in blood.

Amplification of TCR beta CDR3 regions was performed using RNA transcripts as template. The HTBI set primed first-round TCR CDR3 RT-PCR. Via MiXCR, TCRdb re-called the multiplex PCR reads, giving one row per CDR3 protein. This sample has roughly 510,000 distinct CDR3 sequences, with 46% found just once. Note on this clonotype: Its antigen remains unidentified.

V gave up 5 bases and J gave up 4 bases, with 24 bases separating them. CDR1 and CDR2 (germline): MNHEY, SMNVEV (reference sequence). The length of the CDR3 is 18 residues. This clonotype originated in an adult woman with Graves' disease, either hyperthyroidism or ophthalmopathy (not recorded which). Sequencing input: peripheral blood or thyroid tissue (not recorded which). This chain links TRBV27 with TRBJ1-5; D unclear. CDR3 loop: CASSPYPSTLGRNQPQHF. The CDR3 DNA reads TGTGCCAGCAGTCCCTATCCATCGACCCTCGGGAGGAATCAGCCCCAGCATTTT.